This entry features one T cell receptor beta chain sequence. Its specificity is not known. These data come from a study of a mutant IDH1 vaccine in newly diagnosed glioma. Study at large: Before enrollment, the patients had been treated with radiotherapy alone, temozolomide alone, or both together. Most of them had received both.

Trimming took 5 bases from V and 7 from J, leaving 13 bases between them. The CDR3 contains 13 residues. Germline V gene sequence: CDR1 SGHDT, CDR2 YYEEEE. The time point denotes: week 11, during vaccination. Every vaccine dose comprised 300 ug of mutant IDH1 20-mer peptide plus topical imiquimod. Donors harbored newly found WHO grade 3 or 4 IDH1-mutant, ATRX-lost astrocytomas. Sequencing used immunoSEQ multiplex PCR; TCRdb keeps in-frame clones, though not all of them. This sample has about 40,000 clones, with around 84% found just once. This clonotype originated in a middle-aged man with glioma. V gene TRBV5-6 combines with J gene TRBJ2-1; D tentatively fits TRBD1 or TRBD2 (5 bases each). This specimen was PBMCs, taken from a glioma patient whose treatment included an IDH1 peptide vaccine. CDR3 sequence reads: CASSPTGANEQFF. The CDR3 region has the DNA TGTGCCAGCAGTCCGACCGGGGCAAATGAGCAGTTCTTC.